This T cell receptor (beta chain) appears in the sequencing data of a study of early T cells in non-severe SARS-CoV-2 infection. Overall study: The authors sequenced bulk RNA from unsorted whole blood, leaving chains unpaired.

This clonotype was seen a handful of times. What it binds is unknown. Study-wide points: The matching step, a VDJdb search, favored anti-spike CD8 responses and missed private and CD4 specificities.

The CDR3 is 13 amino acids. Germline V lookup: CDR1 SGHRS, CDR2 YFSETQ. Unmatched junction bases numbered 1, after V lost 0 bases and J lost 7 bases. Individually, cDNA molecules had unique molecular identifiers attached to them. TCRdb passed the 5' RACE reads through MiXCR, listing each CDR3 protein once. Of about 87,000 distinct CDR3 sequences in the sample, 12% to 15% were seen once. The sequence derives from an adult who was a healthcare worker with PCR-confirmed SARS-CoV-2 infection or an uninfected control (not recorded which). This chain joins TRBV5-1 and TRBJ2-1; 7 positions agree with TRBD1. Sequencing was done on a sample of whole blood. The CDR3 region has the DNA TGCGCCAGCAGCTTGGAGACAGGGAATGAGCAGTTCTTC. Amino acid sequence: CASSLETGNEQFF.